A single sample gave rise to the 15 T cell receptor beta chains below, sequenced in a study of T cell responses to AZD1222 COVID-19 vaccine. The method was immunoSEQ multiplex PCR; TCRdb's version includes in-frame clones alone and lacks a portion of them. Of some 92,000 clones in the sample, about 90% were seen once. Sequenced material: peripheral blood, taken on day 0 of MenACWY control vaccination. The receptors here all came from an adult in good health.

This CDR3 is CASSGPGSSLSGANVLTF. Written as DNA, the CDR3 is TGTGCCAGCAGCGGACCAGGTTCCTCTCTCTCTGGGGCCAACGTCCTGACTTTC. The chain uses TRBV11-3 and TRBJ2-6; D is unclear. The germline gives CDR1 SGHNT, CDR2 YENEEA. The ends were cut back, 5 bases at V and 0 bases at J, with 17 bases in the middle. The CDR3 loop spans 18 amino acids.

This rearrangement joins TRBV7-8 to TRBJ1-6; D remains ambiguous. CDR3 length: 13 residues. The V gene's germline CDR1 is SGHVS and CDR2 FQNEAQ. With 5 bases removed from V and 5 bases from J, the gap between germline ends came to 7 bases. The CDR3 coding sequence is TGTGCCAGCAGCCCCCTCGATAATTCACCCCTCCACTTT. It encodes CASSPLDNSPLHF.

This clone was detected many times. The CDR3 DNA follows: TGTGCCAGCAGATGGACAGGGGTTAATTCACCCCTCCACTTT. Protein product: CASRWTGVNSPLHF. V gene TRBV2 combines with J gene TRBJ1-6; 9 nucleotides align to TRBD1. From germline, CDR1 is SNHLY and CDR2 FYNNEI. V trimming: 6 bases; J trimming: 6 bases; junction bases outside the gene matches: 3. The CDR3 extends over 14 amino acids.

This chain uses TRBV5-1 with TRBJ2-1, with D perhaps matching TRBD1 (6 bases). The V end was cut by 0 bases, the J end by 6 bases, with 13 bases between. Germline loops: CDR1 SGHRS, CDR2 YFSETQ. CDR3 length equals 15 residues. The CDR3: CASSLDGTPGNEQFF. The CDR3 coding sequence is TGCGCCAGCAGCTTGGACGGGACACCCGGCAATGAGCAGTTCTTC.

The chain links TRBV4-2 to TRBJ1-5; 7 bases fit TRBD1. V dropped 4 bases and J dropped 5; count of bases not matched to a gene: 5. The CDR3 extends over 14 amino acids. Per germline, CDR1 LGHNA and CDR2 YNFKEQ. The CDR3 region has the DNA TGTGCCAGCAGCCCCCGACAGGGAGATCAGCCCCAGCATTTT. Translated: CASSPRQGDQPQHF.

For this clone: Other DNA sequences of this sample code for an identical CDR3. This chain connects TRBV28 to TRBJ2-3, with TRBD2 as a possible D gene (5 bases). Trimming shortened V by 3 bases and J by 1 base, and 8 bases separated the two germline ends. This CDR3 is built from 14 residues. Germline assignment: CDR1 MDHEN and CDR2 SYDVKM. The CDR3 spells CASSFLAGTDTQYF. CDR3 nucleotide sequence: TGTGCCAGCAGTTTTCTAGCAGGCACAGATACGCAGTATTTT. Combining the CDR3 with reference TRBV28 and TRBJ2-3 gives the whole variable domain DVKVTQSSRYLVKRTGEKVFLECVQDMDHENMFWYRQDPGLGLRLIYFSYDVKMKEKGDIPEGYSVSREKKERFSLILESASTNQTSMYLCASSFLAGTDTQYFGPGTRLTVL.

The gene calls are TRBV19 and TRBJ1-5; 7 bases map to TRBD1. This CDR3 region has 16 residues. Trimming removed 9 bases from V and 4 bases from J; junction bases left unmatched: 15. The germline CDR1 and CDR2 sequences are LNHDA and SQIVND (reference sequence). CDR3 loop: CASHRRPDRSNQPQHF. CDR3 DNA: TGTGCCAGCCACCGACGCCCGGACAGGTCAAATCAGCCCCAGCATTTT.

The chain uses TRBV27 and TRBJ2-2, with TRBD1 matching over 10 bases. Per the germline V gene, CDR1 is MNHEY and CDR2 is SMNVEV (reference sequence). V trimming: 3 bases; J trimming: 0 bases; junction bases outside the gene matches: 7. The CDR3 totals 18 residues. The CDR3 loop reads CASSFTAGTGANTGELFF. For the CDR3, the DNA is TGTGCCAGCAGTTTTACCGCCGGGACAGGGGCGAACACCGGGGAGCTGTTTTTT.

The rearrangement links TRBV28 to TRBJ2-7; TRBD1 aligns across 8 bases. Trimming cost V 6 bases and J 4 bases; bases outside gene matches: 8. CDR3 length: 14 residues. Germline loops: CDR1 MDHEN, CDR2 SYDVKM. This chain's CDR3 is CASSGQGTSYEQYF. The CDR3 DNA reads TGTGCCAGCAGCGGACAGGGAACTTCTTACGAGCAGTACTTC. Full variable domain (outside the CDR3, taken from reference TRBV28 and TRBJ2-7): DVKVTQSSRYLVKRTGEKVFLECVQDMDHENMFWYRQDPGLGLRLIYFSYDVKMKEKGDIPEGYSVSREKKERFSLILESASTNQTSMYLCASSGQGTSYEQYFGPGTRLTVT.

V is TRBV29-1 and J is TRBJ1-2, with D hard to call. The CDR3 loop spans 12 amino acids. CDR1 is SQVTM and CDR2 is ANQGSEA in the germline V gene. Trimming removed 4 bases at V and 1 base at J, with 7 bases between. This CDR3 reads CSVVHSNYGYTF. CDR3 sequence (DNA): TGCAGCGTTGTTCACAGTAACTATGGCTACACCTTC.

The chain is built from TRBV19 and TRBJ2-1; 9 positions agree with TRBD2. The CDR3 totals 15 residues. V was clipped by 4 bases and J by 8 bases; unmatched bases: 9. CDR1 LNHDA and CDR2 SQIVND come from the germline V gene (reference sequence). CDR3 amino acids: CASSSSGGFLDEQFF. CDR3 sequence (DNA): TGTGCCAGTAGTAGTAGCGGGGGTTTTTTGGATGAGCAGTTCTTC.

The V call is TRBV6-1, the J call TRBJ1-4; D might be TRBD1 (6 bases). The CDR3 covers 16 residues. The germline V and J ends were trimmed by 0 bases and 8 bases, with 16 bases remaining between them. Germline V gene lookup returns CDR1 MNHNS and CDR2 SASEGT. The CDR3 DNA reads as TGTGCCAGCAGTGAAGCGGCCAGGACAGTTGGAGAAAAACTGTTTTTT. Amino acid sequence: CASSEAARTVGEKLFF.

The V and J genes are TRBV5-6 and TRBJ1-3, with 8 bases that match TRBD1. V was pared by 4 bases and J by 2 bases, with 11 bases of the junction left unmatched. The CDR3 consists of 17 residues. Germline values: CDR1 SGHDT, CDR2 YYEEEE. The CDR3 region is CASSPRQGFGAGNTIYF. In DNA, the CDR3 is TGTGCCAGCAGCCCCAGACAGGGGTTTGGCGCTGGAAACACCATATATTTT.

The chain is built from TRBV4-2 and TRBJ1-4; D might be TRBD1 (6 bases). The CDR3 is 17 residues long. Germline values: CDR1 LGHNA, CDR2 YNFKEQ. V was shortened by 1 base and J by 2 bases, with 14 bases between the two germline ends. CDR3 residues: CASSQGWGAATNEKLFF. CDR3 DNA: TGTGCCAGCAGCCAAGGGTGGGGGGCTGCGACTAATGAAAAACTGTTTTTT.

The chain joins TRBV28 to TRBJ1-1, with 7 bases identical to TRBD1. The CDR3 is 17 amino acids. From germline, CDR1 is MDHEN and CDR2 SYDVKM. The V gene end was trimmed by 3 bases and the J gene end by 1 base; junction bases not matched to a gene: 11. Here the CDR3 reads CASSLSTGPGWNTEAFF. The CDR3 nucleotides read TGTGCCAGCAGTTTGTCGACAGGGCCTGGCTGGAACACTGAAGCTTTCTTT.